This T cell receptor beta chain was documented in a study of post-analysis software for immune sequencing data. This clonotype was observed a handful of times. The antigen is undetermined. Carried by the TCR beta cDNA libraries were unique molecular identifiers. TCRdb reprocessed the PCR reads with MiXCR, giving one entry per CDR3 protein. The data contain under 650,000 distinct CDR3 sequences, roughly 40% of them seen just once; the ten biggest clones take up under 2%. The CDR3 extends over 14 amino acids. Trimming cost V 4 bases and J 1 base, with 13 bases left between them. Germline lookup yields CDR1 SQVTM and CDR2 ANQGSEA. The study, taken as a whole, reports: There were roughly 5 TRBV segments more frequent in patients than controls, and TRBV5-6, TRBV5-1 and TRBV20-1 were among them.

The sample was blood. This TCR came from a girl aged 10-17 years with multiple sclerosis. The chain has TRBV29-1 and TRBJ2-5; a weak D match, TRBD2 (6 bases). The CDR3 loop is CSVVADTFQETQYF. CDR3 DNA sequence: TGCAGCGTTGTAGCGGACACCTTCCAAGAGACCCAGTACTTC.